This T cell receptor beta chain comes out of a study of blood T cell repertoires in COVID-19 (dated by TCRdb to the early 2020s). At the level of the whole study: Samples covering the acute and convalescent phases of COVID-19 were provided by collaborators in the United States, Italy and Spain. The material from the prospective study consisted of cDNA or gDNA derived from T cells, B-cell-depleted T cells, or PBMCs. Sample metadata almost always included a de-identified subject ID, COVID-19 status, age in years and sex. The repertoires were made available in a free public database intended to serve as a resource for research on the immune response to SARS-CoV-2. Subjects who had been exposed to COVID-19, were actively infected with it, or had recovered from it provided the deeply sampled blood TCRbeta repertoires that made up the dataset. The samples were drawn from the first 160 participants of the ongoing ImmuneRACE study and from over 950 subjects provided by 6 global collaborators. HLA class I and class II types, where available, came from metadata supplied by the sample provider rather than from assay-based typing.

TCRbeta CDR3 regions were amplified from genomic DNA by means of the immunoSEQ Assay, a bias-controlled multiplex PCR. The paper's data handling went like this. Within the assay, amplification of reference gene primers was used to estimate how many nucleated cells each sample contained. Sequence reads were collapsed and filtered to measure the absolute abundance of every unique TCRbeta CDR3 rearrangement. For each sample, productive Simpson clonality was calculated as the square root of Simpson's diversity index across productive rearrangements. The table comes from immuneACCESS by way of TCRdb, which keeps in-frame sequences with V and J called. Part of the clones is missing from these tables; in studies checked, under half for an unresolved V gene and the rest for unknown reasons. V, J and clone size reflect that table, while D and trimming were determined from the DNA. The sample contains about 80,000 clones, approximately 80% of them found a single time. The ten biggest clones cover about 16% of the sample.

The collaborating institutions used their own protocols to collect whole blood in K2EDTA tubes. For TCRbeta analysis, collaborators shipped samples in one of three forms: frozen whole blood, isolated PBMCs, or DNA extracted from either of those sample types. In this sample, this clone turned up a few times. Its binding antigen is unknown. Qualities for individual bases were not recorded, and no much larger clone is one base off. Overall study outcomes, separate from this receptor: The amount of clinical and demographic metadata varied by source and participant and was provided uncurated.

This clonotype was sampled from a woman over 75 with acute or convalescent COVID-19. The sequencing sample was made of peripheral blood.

The DNA is TGTGCCAGCTCACCACCCCCAAATGAAAAACTGTTTTTT. It specifies CASSPPPNEKLFF. The chain couples TRBV18 to TRBJ1-4; the D gene remains uncertain. CDR1 and CDR2, per the germline V gene, are KGHSH and LQKENI. The junction carries 4 bases between V and J, which are trimmed by 0 bases and 5 bases respectively. From the cysteine through the phenylalanine, the CDR3 covers 13 amino acids. Only CDR3 DNA remains: 39 bases, in frame from the first base. Full variable domain (CDR3 extended with the reference TRBV18 and TRBJ1-4 proteins): NAGVMQNPRHLVRRRGQEARLRCSPMKGHSHVYWYRQLPEEGLKFMVYLQKENIIDESGMPKERFSAEFPKEGPSILRIQQVVRGDSAAYFCASSPPPNEKLFFGSGTQLSVL.